This T cell receptor (beta chain) was captured in a study of cytomegalovirus exposure and HLA in healthy donors. Findings and caveats of the study: Only CMV serostatus was available as immune exposure information.

With respect to this clone: Its antigen is still unknown.

Both 60 Vbeta primers and 13 Jbeta primers went into the PCR. Generated by immunoSEQ multiplex PCR, the TCRdb table keeps only in-frame clones and is missing some. The table records 82,000 or so clones, around 76% of them present only once. This CDR3 comprises 14 residues. J was trimmed by 9 bases and V by 4 bases; bases with no gene match: 6. Germline assignment: CDR1 SGHAT and CDR2 FQDESV (reference sequence). The chain has TRBV11-1 and TRBJ2-1; TRBD2 agrees at 10 bases. The TCR originated in a woman in her 50s in good health and CMV-seropositive. Material for sequencing was PBMCs. CDR3 sequence: CASSSGLASGEQFF. CDR3 in DNA: TGTGCCAGCAGCTCGGGACTAGCGTCGGGTGAGCAGTTCTTC.